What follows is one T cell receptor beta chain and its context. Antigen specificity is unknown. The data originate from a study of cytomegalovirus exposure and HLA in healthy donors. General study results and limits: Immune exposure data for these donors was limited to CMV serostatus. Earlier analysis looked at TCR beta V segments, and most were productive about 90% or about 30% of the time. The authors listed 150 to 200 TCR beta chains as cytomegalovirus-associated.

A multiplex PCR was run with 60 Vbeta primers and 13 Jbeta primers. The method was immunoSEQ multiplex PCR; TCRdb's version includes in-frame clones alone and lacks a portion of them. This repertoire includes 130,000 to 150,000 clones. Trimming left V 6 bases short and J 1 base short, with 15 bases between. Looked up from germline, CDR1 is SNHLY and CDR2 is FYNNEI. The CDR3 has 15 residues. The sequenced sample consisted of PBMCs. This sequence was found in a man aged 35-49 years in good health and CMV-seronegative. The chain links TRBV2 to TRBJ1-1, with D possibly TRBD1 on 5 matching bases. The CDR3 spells CASSLLGGQNTEAFF. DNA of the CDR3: TGTGCCAGCAGCCTACTTGGTGGACAGAACACTGAAGCTTTCTTT.